This record concerns one TCR beta chain sequence. Its antigen is not yet known. Base qualities are not provided; no much larger clone lies one nucleotide away. This entry belongs to a study of siplizumab effects on memory and regulatory T cells (dated by TCRdb to the late 2010s). Study-wide context: The effect of the anti-CD2 antibody siplizumab on alloreactive T-cell subsets was examined in allogeneic mixed lymphocyte reactions constructed from human PBMCs.

The method was the immunoSEQ multiplex PCR assay. Each sample had around 92,000 TCR templates assayed by the deep sequencing platform. Genomic DNA extracted from sorted T cells was used for TCRbeta CDR3 sequencing. The authors processed their data as follows. The R programming language was used for clonal analysis of the TCRbeta CDR3 data. Comparing unstimulated samples against CFSE-low samples taken after the reaction was how alloreactive CD4+ and CD8+ clones were defined. Regulatory or non-regulatory origin was assigned to alloreactive CD4+ clones by matching of sequences to sorted unstimulated Treg and non-Treg repertoires. Held by TCRdb, this immuneACCESS table contains in-frame sequences only and omits some clones. Under half of the omission traces to an unresolved V gene where checked; the cause of the rest is unknown. The DNA gave D and trimming, while V, J and clone size come from that table. The sample data list about 72,000 clones, and more than 80% of these were observed just once. The ten biggest clones cover over 25% of the sample.

Points the paper makes about the study in general: A naive or memory phenotype could not be assigned to roughly 80-97% of proliferating CD4+ or CD8+ clones. Sequences below about 10^-5 frequency were poorly captured, so only a minor fraction of alloreactive clones could be mapped to unstimulated subsets. No functional confirmation was obtained for the suppressive function of proliferating Tregs from siplizumab cultures. The cumulative frequency of alloreactive sequences that could be traced back to unstimulated CD4+ memory T cells was significantly reduced by siplizumab. Compared with memory T cells, unstimulated naive T cells appeared more diverse, and naive cells seemed to make a substantial contribution to the alloresponse. In reactions with siplizumab, an average of approximately 69% of mappable alloreactive CD4+ clones were Treg-derived, compared with around 28% in control reactions.

TCRbeta CDR3 sequencing was performed on sorted unstimulated T cells and on proliferating T cells recovered from mixed lymphocyte reactions. Fresh whole blood from more than 8 HLA-typed healthy donors was used as the source from which PBMCs were isolated. The receptor was derived from a human donor in good health. Source material: CD8+ T cells sorted from blood.

The DNA sequence is TGTGCCAGCAGCTTAGCTCCAACAGGGGGTAAAGGCTACACCTTC. Its protein reads: CASSLAPTGGKGYTF. The sequence is built from TRBV7-9 and TRBJ1-2; TRBD1 aligns with 8 central bases. In the germline V gene (reference sequence), CDR1 corresponds to SEHNR and CDR2 to FQNEAQ. The CDR3 covers 15 residues, taking in both the cysteine and the phenylalanine. The sequence is cut down to CDR3 DNA, 45 bases in frame from base 1. V loses 0 bases at its end and J loses 8 bases; junction bases beyond the gene matches: 8.